A single sample gave rise to the 2 T cell receptor beta chains below, sequenced in a study of CD8+ T cells in alopecia areata (dated by TCRdb to 2016 to 2018). Library preparation used the immunoSEQ multiplex PCR assay. RNA was extracted from all samples and reverse transcribed into cDNA as template for TCR sequencing. TCRdb re-hosts the immuneACCESS table, in-frame sequences only. Its copies lack some clones; in the studies checked, an unresolved V gene accounts for under half of them, and the cause for the rest is not known. For this sample the table gives roughly 110,000 clones, of which 84% were detected only once. The biggest ten clones account for 20% to 25% of the sample. The sample's time point label, in plain terms: 20 to 30 weeks on oral tofacitinib. Per the publication, the treatment or condition label means: oral pan-JAK inhibitor, 5-10 mg twice daily. The specimen comprised CD8+ T cells sorted from blood, sampled at week 24, from a patient treated with tofacitinib. Source of these receptors: a human donor with alopecia areata.

In this sample, this clone turned up a few times. This rearrangement joins TRBV5-1 to TRBJ2-1; D ambiguous. Germline CDR1 and CDR2: SGHRS and YFSETQ. The CDR3 spans 12 residues. Trimming removed 1 base at V and 6 bases at J, with 5 bases between. The CDR3 spells CASSLYINEQFF. The CDR3 DNA reads TGCGCCAGCAGCTTGTATATCAATGAGCAGTTCTTC. Full variable domain (missing parts from reference TRBV5-1 and TRBJ2-1): KAGVTQTPRYLIKTRGQQVTLSCSPISGHRSVSWYQQTPGQGLQFLFEYFSETQRNKGNFPGRFSGRQFSNSRSEMNVSTLELGDSALYLCASSLYINEQFFGPGTRLTVL.

This sequence joins TRBV4-1 and TRBJ2-3, with a tentative D call TRBD1 (5 bases). Germline values: CDR1 MGHRA, CDR2 YSYEKL. CDR3 length: 14 amino acids. The V end was cut by 1 base, the J end by 4 bases, with 9 bases between. CDR3 in amino acids: CASSQAWGADTQYF. The CDR3 DNA reads TGCGCCAGCAGCCAAGCGTGGGGCGCAGATACGCAGTATTTT.